The T cell receptor beta chain under discussion was sequenced for a study of blood T cell repertoires in COVID-19. Study context: The samples span acute and convalescent COVID-19 from the United States, Italy and Spain. T cells, B-cell-depleted T cells, or PBMCs supplied cDNA or gDNA.

Seattle researchers signed up patients amid active infection and tracked them longitudinally. Original handling: Cell counts per sample came from amplifying reference gene primers. This table comes from immunoSEQ multiplex PCR, and its TCRdb copy is limited to in-frame clones, with some not included. The V and J calls and clone size come from that table; D and trimming were worked out from the DNA. The sample has approximately 200,000 clones, 70% to 90% seen once. Germline V CDR1 and CDR2: MNHEY, SMNVEV (reference sequence). V was pared by 10 bases and J by 0 bases, with 15 bases between. The CDR3 has 14 amino acids.

The TCR sequence derives from a person aged 65-85 years with COVID-19, enrolled during active disease. The rearrangement uses TRBV27 and TRBJ1-1; a weak D match, TRBD1 (6 bases). Sequenced material: peripheral blood. CDR3 residues: CATMTGLMNTEAFF. The CDR3 DNA reads as TGTGCCACCATGACAGGCCTTATGAACACTGAAGCTTTCTTT.